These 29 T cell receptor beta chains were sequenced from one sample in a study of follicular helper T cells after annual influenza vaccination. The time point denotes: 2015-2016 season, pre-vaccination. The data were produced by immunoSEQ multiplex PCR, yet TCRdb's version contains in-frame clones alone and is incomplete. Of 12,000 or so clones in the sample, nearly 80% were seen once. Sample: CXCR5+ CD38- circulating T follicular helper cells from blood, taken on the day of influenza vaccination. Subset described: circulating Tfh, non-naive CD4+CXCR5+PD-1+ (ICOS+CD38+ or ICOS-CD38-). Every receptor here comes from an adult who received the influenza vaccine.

CDR3 DNA sequence: TGCGCCAGCAGTCAACCACCCAACAGGGGGCATGGCTATGGCTACACCTTC. Amino acids: CASSQPPNRGHGYGYTF. This rearrangement joins TRBV23-1 to TRBJ1-2, with 9 bases lining up with TRBD1. TRBV23-1 is annotated as an ORF whose role is uncertain. After removal of 2 bases from V and 4 bases from J, the junction contained 11 bases not matched to a gene. CDR3 size: 17 residues.

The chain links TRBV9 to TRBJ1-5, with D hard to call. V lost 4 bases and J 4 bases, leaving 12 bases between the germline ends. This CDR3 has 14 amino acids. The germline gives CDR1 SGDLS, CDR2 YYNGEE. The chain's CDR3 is CASSLTRDNQPQHF. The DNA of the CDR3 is TGTGCCAGCAGCCTCACTAGGGATAATCAGCCCCAGCATTTT.

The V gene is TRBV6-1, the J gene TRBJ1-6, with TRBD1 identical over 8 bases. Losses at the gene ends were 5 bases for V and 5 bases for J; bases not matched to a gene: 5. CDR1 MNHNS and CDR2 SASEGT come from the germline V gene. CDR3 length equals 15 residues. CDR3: CASSLGQGDNSPLHF. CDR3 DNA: TGTGCCAGCAGTCTTGGACAGGGAGATAATTCACCCCTCCACTTT.

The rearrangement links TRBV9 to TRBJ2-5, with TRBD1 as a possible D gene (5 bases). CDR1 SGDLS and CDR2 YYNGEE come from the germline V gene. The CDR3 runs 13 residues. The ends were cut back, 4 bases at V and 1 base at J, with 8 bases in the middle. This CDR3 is CASSLRGQETQYF. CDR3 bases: TGTGCCAGCAGCTTAAGGGGCCAAGAGACCCAGTACTTC.

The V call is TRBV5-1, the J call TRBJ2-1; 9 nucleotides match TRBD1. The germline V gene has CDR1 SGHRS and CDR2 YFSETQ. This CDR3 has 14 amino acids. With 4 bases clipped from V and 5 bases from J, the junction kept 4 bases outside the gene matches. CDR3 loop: CASSPGTGNNEQFF. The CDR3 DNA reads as TGCGCCAGCAGCCCCGGGACAGGGAACAATGAGCAGTTCTTC.

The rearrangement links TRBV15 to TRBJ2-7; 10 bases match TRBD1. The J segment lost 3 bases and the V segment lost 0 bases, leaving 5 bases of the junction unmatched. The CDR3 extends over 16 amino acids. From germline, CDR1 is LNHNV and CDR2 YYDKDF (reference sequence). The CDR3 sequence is CATSRDRTGGLYEQYF. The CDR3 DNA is TGTGCCACCAGCAGAGACCGGACAGGGGGTCTCTACGAGCAGTACTTC.

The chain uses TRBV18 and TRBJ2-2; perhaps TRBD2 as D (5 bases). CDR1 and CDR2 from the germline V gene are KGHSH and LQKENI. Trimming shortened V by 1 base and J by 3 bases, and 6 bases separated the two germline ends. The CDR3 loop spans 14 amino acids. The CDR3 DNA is TGTGCCAGCTCACCACAGGGAGACACCGGGGAGCTGTTTTTT. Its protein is CASSPQGDTGELFF.

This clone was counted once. The CDR3 DNA is TGTGCCAGCAGTTTATGGAGCAGGGTAGGCGGCTACACCTTC. Protein product: CASSLWSRVGGYTF. The chain uses TRBV28 and TRBJ1-2, with D perhaps matching TRBD1 (5 bases). Between the trimmed V and J ends, which lost 0 bases and 8 bases, there was a span of 13 bases. Germline V gene lookup returns CDR1 MDHEN and CDR2 SYDVKM. The CDR3 spans 14 residues.

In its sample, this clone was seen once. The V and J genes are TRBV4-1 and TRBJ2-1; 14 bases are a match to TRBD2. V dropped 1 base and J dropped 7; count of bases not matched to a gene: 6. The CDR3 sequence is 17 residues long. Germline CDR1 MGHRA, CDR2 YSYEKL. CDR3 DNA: TGCGCCAGCAGCCAAGTGAAAGGACTAGCGGGGGGAAATGAGCAGTTCTTC. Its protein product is CASSQVKGLAGGNEQFF.

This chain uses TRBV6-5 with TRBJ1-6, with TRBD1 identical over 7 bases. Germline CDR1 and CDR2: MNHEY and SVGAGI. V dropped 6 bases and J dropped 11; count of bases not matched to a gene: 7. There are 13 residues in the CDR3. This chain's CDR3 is CASRRDSRAPLHF. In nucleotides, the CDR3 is TGTGCCAGCAGACGGGACAGTAGGGCACCCCTCCACTTT.

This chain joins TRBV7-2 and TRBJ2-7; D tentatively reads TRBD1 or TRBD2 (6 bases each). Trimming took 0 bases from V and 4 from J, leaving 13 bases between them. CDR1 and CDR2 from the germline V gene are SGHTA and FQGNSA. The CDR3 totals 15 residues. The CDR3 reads CASSLAPGGVYEQYF. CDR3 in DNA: TGTGCCAGCAGCTTAGCCCCCGGGGGCGTTTACGAGCAGTACTTC.

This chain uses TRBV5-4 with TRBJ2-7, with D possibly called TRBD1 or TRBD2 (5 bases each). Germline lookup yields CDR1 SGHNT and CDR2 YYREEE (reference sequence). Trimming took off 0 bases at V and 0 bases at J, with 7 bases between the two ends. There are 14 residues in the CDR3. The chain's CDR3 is CASSLVGPSYEQYF. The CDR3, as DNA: TGTGCCAGCAGCTTGGTGGGACCCTCCTACGAGCAGTACTTC.

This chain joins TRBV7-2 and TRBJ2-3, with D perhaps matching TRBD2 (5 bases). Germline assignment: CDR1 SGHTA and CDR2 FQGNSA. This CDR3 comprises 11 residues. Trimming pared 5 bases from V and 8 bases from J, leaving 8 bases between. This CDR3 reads CASSQLVTQYF. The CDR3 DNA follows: TGTGCCAGCAGCCAACTAGTTACGCAGTATTTT.

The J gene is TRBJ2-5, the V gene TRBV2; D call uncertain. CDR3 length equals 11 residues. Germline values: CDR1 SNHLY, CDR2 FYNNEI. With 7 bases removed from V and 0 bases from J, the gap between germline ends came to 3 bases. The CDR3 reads CASTYQETQYF. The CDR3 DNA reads TGTGCCAGCACCTACCAAGAGACCCAGTACTTC.

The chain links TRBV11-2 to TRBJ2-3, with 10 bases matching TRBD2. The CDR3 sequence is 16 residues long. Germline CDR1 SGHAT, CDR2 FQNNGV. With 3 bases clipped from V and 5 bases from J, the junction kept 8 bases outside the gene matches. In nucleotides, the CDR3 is TGTGCCAGCAGCTTTTTGAGCGGGGGGGCGATAGATACGCAGTATTTT. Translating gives CASSFLSGGAIDTQYF. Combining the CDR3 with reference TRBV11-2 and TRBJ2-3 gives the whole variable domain EAGVAQSPRYKIIEKRQSVAFWCNPISGHATLYWYQQILGQGPKLLIQFQNNGVVDDSQLPKDRFSAERLKGVDSTLKIQPAKLEDSAVYLCASSFLSGGAIDTQYFGPGTRLTVL.

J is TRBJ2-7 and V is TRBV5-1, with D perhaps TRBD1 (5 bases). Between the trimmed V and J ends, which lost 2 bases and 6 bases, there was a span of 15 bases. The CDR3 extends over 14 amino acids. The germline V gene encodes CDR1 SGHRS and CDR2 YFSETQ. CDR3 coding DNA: TGCGCCAGCAGCTTCACCAGGGATATAGGCGAGCAGTACTTC. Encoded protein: CASSFTRDIGEQYF.

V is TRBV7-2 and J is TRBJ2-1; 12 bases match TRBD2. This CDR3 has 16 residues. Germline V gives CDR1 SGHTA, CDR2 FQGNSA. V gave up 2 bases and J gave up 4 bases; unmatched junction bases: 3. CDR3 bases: TGTGCCAGCAGCTTAACTAGCGGGGGGAATTACAATGAGCAGTTCTTC. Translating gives CASSLTSGGNYNEQFF.

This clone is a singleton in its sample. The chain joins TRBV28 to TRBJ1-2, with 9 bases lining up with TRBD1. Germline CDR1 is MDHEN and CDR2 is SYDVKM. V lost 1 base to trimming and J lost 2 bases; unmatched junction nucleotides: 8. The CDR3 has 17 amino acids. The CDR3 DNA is TGTGCCAGCAGTTTATTTCCTGGGACAGGGAGCAACTATGGCTACACCTTC. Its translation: CASSLFPGTGSNYGYTF.

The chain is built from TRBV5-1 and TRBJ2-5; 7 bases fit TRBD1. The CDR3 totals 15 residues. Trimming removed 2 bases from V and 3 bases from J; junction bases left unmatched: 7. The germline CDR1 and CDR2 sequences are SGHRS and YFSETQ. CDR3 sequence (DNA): TGCGCCAGCAGCTTATCCGGGACAGATAAAGAGACCCAGTACTTC. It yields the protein CASSLSGTDKETQYF.

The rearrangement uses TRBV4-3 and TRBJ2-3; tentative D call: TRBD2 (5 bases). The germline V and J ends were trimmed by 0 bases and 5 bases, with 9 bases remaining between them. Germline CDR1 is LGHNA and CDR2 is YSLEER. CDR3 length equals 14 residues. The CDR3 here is CASSQDTAGDTQYF. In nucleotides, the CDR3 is TGCGCCAGCAGCCAAGATACGGCGGGAGATACGCAGTATTTT.

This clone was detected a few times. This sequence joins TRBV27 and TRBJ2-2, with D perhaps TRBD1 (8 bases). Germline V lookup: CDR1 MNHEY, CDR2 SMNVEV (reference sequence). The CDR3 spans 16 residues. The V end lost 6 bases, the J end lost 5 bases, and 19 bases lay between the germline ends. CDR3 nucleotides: TGTGCCAGCAGACAGTGGACAGGGAGGGGAACCGGGGAGCTGTTTTTT. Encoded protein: CASRQWTGRGTGELFF.

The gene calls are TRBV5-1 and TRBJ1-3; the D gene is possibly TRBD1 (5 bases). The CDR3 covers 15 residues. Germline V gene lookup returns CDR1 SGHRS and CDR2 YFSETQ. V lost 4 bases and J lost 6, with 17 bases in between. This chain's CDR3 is CASSTAGDVENTIYF. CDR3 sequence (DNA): TGCGCCAGCAGCACCGCCGGGGACGTGGAAAACACCATATATTTT.

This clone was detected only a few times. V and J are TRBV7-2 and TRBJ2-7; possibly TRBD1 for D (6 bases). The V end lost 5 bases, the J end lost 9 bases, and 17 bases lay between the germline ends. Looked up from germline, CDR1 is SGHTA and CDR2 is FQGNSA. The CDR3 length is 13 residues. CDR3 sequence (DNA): TGTGCCAGCAGCCCCGCCAATGGGGGCGTGCAGTACTTC. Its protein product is CASSPANGGVQYF.

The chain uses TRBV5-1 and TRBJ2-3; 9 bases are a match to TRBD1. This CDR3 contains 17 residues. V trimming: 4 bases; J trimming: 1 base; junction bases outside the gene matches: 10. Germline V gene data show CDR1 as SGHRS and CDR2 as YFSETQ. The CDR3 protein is CASSTTHRGRGTDTQYF. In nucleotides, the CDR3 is TGCGCCAGCAGCACTACCCACAGGGGGCGAGGCACAGATACGCAGTATTTT. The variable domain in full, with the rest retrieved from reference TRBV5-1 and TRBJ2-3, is KAGVTQTPRYLIKTRGQQVTLSCSPISGHRSVSWYQQTPGQGLQFLFEYFSETQRNKGNFPGRFSGRQFSNSRSEMNVSTLELGDSALYLCASSTTHRGRGTDTQYFGPGTRLTVL.

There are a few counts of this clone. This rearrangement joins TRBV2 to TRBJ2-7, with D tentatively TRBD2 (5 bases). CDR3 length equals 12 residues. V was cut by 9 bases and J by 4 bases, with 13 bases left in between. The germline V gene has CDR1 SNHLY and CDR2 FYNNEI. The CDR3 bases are TGTGCCAGTACGGGGTTTAGGTACGAGCAGTACTTC. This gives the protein CASTGFRYEQYF.

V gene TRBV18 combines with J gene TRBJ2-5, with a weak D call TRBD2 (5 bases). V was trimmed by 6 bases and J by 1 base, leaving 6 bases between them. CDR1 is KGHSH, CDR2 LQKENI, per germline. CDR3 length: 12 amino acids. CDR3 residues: CASSEGQETQYF. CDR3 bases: TGTGCCAGCTCTGAGGGCCAAGAGACCCAGTACTTC. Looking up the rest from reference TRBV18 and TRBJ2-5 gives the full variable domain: NAGVMQNPRHLVRRRGQEARLRCSPMKGHSHVYWYRQLPEEGLKFMVYLQKENIIDESGMPKERFSAEFPKEGPSILRIQQVVRGDSAAYFCASSEGQETQYFGPGTRLLVL.

CDR3 protein: CASSIQGQGRGYTF. CDR3 nucleotides: TGTGCCAGTAGTATTCAAGGACAGGGACGCGGCTACACCTTC. The chain recombines TRBV19 with TRBJ1-2; TRBD1 matches 8 bases. V shed 3 bases, J shed 8 bases, and the junction held 8 bases outside the gene matches. The CDR3 runs 14 residues. The germline gives CDR1 LNHDA, CDR2 SQIVND (reference sequence).

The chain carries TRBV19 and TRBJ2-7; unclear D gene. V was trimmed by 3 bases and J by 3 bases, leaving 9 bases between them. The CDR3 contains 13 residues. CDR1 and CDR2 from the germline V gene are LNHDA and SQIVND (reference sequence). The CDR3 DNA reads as TGTGCCAGTAGTATGGGCGGTGGCTACGAGCAGTACTTC. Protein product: CASSMGGGYEQYF.

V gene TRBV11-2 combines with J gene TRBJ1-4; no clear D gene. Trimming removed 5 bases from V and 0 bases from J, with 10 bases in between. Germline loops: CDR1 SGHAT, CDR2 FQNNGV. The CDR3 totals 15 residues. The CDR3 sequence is CASSPGGTTNEKLFF. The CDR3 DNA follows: TGTGCCAGCAGCCCAGGTGGGACAACTAATGAAAAACTGTTTTTT.